The 9 T cell receptor beta chains in this list originate from one sample, sequenced in a study of blood T cells in healthy people across ages. A second PCR, run for about 6 to 11 cycles, used a sample-barcoded 5' primer plus a J-beta primer mix. TCRdb called the 5' RACE reads again in MiXCR, with one record for every CDR3 protein. In the table there are around 790,000 distinct CDR3 sequences, more than 40% of which are singletons. The sample consisted of blood. The receptors originated from a man aged 60 to 75 in good health.

The gene calls are TRBV6-6 and TRBJ2-1, with 8 bases matching TRBD2. V gave up 6 bases and J gave up 9 bases; unmatched junction bases: 19. CDR1 is MNHNY, CDR2 SVGAGI, per germline (reference sequence). This CDR3 region has 17 residues. The DNA for the CDR3 is TGTGCCAGCAGCCTAGACCTAACGAGCGGGGGCTCTCGTGAGCAGTTCTTC. Protein sequence: CASSLDLTSGGSREQFF.

This clonotype showed up just once. This sequence joins TRBV7-2 and TRBJ2-5; D gene unclear. Germline V gene data show CDR1 as SGHTA and CDR2 as FQGNSA. V lost 2 bases, J lost 1 base, and 17 bases lay in between. This CDR3 has 17 residues. CDR3 DNA: TGTGCCAGCAGCTTATACTCTAGTAGGGCCTTCCAAGAGACCCAGTACTTC. It yields the protein CASSLYSSRAFQETQYF.

This sequence joins TRBV28 and TRBJ2-3; unclear D gene. Germline V gives CDR1 MDHEN, CDR2 SYDVKM. CDR3 length: 13 amino acids. V was cut by 8 bases and J by 4 bases, with 13 bases left in between. As DNA, the CDR3 is TGTGCCAGCGCCCAGACCAGGTCAGATACGCAGTATTTT. It encodes CASAQTRSDTQYF.

In nucleotides, the CDR3 is TGCAGTGCTAGAGGCGGTAGCGGGGGGTCGGAGACCCAGTACTTC. Encoded protein: CSARGGSGGSETQYF. The chain links TRBV20-1 to TRBJ2-5; 10 bases agree with TRBD2. CDR1 is DFQATT and CDR2 is SNEGSKA in the germline V gene (reference sequence). This CDR3 contains 15 residues. J gave up 5 bases and V 1 base, and 7 bases lay outside the gene matches.

This clonotype came up a few times. For the CDR3, the DNA is TGCAGTGCGGCCAGGGGGCCGAACACTGAAGCTTTCTTT. Translation: CSAARGPNTEAFF. The chain couples TRBV20-1 to TRBJ1-1; TRBD1 matches at 8 bases. The V gene end was trimmed by 6 bases and the J gene end by 1 base; junction bases not matched to a gene: 4. The CDR3 is made up of 13 amino acids. From germline, CDR1 is DFQATT and CDR2 SNEGSKA (reference sequence).

The table lists this clonotype with a few counts. This chain links TRBV12-3 or TRBV12-4 with TRBJ2-5; D unclear. This CDR3 has 14 residues. V lost 3 bases and J 2 bases, leaving 10 bases between the germline ends. The CDR3 DNA sequence: TGTGCCAGCAGTTTGGAACGGTCACAAGAGACCCAGTACTTC. Its translation is CASSLERSQETQYF.

This clonotype was counted only a few times. The chain joins TRBV15 to TRBJ2-3; 7 bases line up with TRBD1. Trimming removed 0 bases from V and 4 bases from J; junction bases left unmatched: 13. Germline CDR1 and CDR2: LNHNV and YYDKDF (reference sequence). The CDR3 loop spans 18 amino acids. The CDR3 loop is CATSREKGTVPGADTQYF. The CDR3 DNA reads TGTGCCACCAGCAGAGAAAAGGGGACAGTCCCAGGGGCAGATACGCAGTATTTT.

Details on this clonotype: A much larger clone is a single base away; this may be a read error. The chain links TRBV3-1 to TRBJ2-7; the D gene is possibly TRBD1 (5 bases). Germline CDR1 reads LGHDT; CDR2 reads YNNKEL (reference sequence). V was pared by 4 bases and J by 2 bases, with 18 bases between. This CDR3 comprises 16 residues. The CDR3 coding sequence is TGTGCCAGCAGCCTCGAGAGGACACACTCTGCCTACGAGCAGTACTTC. Residues: CASSLERTHSAYEQYF.

The genes are TRBV5-1 and TRBJ1-6; unclear D gene. Per germline, CDR1 SGHRS and CDR2 YFSETQ. The CDR3 is 15 amino acids. V was pared by 4 bases and J by 0 bases, with 8 bases between. The CDR3 region is CASSQKSSYNSPLHF. CDR3 nucleotide sequence: TGCGCCAGCAGCCAGAAGAGCTCCTATAATTCACCCCTCCACTTT.